This T cell receptor beta chain was obtained from a study of T cell responses to AZD1222 COVID-19 vaccine. Study-level points and caveats: Vaccine-related CD4 TCRs covered spike, predominating at 160-218 and 743-854. Following two doses of AZD1222, Spike-specific TCR breadth and depth rose.

On this clone itself: Antigen unknown.

Using immunoSEQ multiplex PCR, the repertoire was profiled, and TCRdb retains in-frame clones only, with some absent. The data show over 110,000 clones, with roughly 90% seen just once and approximately 1.5% held by the top ten. Germline V gene lookup returns CDR1 SGHRS and CDR2 YFSETQ. The CDR3 loop spans 15 amino acids. V lost 0 bases and J 0 bases, leaving 10 bases between the germline ends. The V gene is TRBV5-1, the J gene TRBJ2-7, with D hard to call. The sample in question was peripheral blood, obtained on day 0 of AZD1222 vaccination. The TCR sequence derives from an adult in good health. CDR3: CASSLGVGYSYEQYF. The CDR3 nucleotides read TGCGCCAGCAGCTTGGGAGTCGGTTACTCCTACGAGCAGTACTTC.